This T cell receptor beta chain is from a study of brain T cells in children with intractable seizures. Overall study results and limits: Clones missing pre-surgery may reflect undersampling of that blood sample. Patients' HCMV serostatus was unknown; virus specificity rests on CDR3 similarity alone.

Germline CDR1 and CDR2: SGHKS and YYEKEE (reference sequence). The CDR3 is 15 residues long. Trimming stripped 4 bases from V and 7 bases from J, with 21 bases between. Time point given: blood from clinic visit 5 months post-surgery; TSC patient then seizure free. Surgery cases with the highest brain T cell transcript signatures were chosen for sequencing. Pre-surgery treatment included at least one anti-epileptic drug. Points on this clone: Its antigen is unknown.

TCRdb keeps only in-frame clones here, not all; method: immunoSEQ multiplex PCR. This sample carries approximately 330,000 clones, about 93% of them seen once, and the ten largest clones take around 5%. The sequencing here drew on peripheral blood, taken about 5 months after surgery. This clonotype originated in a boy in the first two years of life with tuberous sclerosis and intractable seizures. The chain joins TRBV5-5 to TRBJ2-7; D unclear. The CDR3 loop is CASSPPLSGRWEQYF. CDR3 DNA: TGTGCCAGCAGCCCCCCCTTGTCTGGGCGGTGGGAGCAGTACTTC.